This TCR beta chain emerged from a study of T cell responses to AZD1222 COVID-19 vaccine. Germline CDR1 is LGHDT and CDR2 is YNNKEL (reference sequence). CDR3 length: 13 residues. The V end was cut by 7 bases, the J end by 5 bases, with 15 bases between. Sequenced by immunoSEQ multiplex PCR; TCRdb stores in-frame clones only, minus some. The data contain roughly 34,000 clones, about 88% of them singletons. Here the sequenced sample was peripheral blood, taken on day 0 of AZD1222 vaccination. The chain joins TRBV3-1 (or the pseudogene TRBV3-2) to TRBJ2-7, with a tentative D call TRBD2 (6 bases). The sequence was collected from an adult in good health. CDR3 in DNA: TGTGCCAGCATGGAGGGAGGCCTCAACGAGCAGTACTTC. It encodes CASMEGGLNEQYF.